This T cell receptor beta chain was obtained from a study of regulatory T cells in long-lasting Graves disease. Germline assignment: CDR1 MNHEY and CDR2 SVGAGI. Trimming removed 2 bases at V and 8 bases at J, with 12 bases between. There are 13 residues in the CDR3. Study-wide points: Favoring TRBV28, TRBJ1-2 and TRBJ2-5 was a feature seen in persistent disease.

This clonotype was recorded many times. Its antigen remains unidentified. For TCR beta, libraries came from iRepertoire HTBI primers and Arm-PCR of CDR3 regions. TCRdb reprocessed the multiplex PCR reads via MiXCR and lists one record per CDR3 protein. The sample comprises around 460,000 distinct CDR3 sequences, approximately 23% of which are singletons, and less than 15% rests with the top ten. The time point was: persistent/refractory GD, antithyroid drugs over 5 years with positive TRAb. Construction of the TCR library relied on RNA isolated from PBMCs. As collected, the peripheral blood samples measured about 8.1 milliliters each and went into EDTA tubes.

This specimen consisted of peripheral blood mononuclear cells (PBMCs), obtained when the disease was refractory, from a patient treated with antithyroid drugs. The chain couples TRBV6-5 to TRBJ1-1, with D possibly being TRBD1 (5 bases). The TCR comes from a female donor with Graves disease. CDR3 bases: TGTGCCAGCAGTTACACCGGGACGGTGGAAGCTTTCTTT. Protein: CASSYTGTVEAFF.